The 19 T cell receptor beta chains reported below all come from one sample, sequenced in a study of technical replicates of blood from several donors. Produced via immunoSEQ multiplex PCR; TCRdb's table is partial and in-frame only. The data contain about 80,000 clones, about 97% of them singletons. The sample consisted of T cells isolated from PBMCs. The receptors here all came from a human donor in good health.

J is TRBJ1-1 and V is TRBV5-4; D uncertain. This CDR3 region has 14 residues. The V end was cut by 4 bases, the J end by 0 bases, with 10 bases between. The germline V gene has CDR1 SGHNT and CDR2 YYREEE (reference sequence). This chain's CDR3 is CASSVQVLNTEAFF. CDR3 coding DNA: TGTGCCAGCAGCGTGCAGGTCCTGAACACTGAAGCTTTCTTT.

The J gene is TRBJ2-1, the V gene TRBV25-1, with D possibly being TRBD1 (6 bases). V shed 3 bases and J shed 10 bases, with 10 bases lying between them. The CDR3 runs to 12 residues. CDR1 MGHDK and CDR2 SYGVNS come from the germline V gene. The CDR3: CASSEGASEQFF. DNA of the CDR3: TGTGCCAGCAGTGAGGGGGCTTCGGAGCAGTTCTTC.

The rearrangement uses TRBV19 and TRBJ2-7; tentatively, D is TRBD2 (6 bases). Per germline, CDR1 LNHDA and CDR2 SQIVND (reference sequence). The CDR3 has 13 residues. With 0 bases removed from V and 7 bases from J, the gap between germline ends came to 10 bases. CDR3 loop: CASSIEGAGEQYF. In nucleotides, the CDR3 is TGTGCCAGTAGTATAGAAGGGGCGGGGGAGCAGTACTTC. Filled out from reference TRBV19 and TRBJ2-7, the complete variable domain reads DGGITQSPKYLFRKEGQNVTLSCEQNLNHDAMYWYRQDPGQGLRLIYYSQIVNDFQKGDIAEGYSVSREKKESFPLTVTSAQKNPTAFYLCASSIEGAGEQYFGPGTRLTVT.

The chain employs TRBV11-3 and TRBJ2-3; TRBD1 matches at 8 bases. V lost 5 bases and J lost 8; bases outside the gene matches: 6. Germline V gene data show CDR1 as SGHNT and CDR2 as YENEEA. The CDR3 is 13 amino acids. The CDR3 region has the DNA TGTGCCAGCAGCCAGGGGGCAGGAGGTACGCAGTATTTT. Its protein is CASSQGAGGTQYF.

V usage is TRBV5-1 and J usage is TRBJ2-7; the D is unclear. This CDR3 contains 14 residues. V lost 0 bases, J lost 2 bases, and 9 bases lay in between. CDR1 and CDR2 (germline): SGHRS, YFSETQ. The DNA for the CDR3 is TGCGCCAGCAGCTTGGCGGGTCAGCCCTACGAGCAGTACTTC. It translates to CASSLAGQPYEQYF. Based on the CDR3 plus reference TRBV5-1 and TRBJ2-7, the full variable domain is KAGVTQTPRYLIKTRGQQVTLSCSPISGHRSVSWYQQTPGQGLQFLFEYFSETQRNKGNFPGRFSGRQFSNSRSEMNVSTLELGDSALYLCASSLAGQPYEQYFGPGTRLTVT.

The V call is TRBV30, the J call TRBJ1-2, with D unresolved. Germline CDR1 GTSNPN, CDR2 SVGIG (reference sequence). CDR3 size: 14 residues. V lost 2 bases and J 4 bases, leaving 14 bases between the germline ends. The CDR3 DNA reads as TGTGCCTGGAGTTCGTTTGGTGTCGGCTATGGCTACACCTTC. Protein: CAWSSFGVGYGYTF.

V is TRBV5-6 and J is TRBJ2-2; TRBD1 might be the D (10 bases). Per germline, CDR1 SGHDT and CDR2 YYEEEE. The CDR3 is made up of 18 amino acids. Trimming cost V 4 bases and J 2 bases, with 21 bases left between them. This chain's CDR3 is CASSGTGASGVNTGELFF. The CDR3, as DNA: TGTGCCAGCAGCGGGACAGGGGCTAGCGGGGTAAACACCGGGGAGCTGTTTTTT.

This clone has a single count. This chain's CDR3 is CASSDRNTQRPGANVLTF. The DNA of the CDR3 is TGTGCCAGCAGTGACCGTAACACACAACGTCCCGGGGCCAACGTCCTGACTTTC. The V gene is TRBV6-1, the J gene TRBJ2-6; D is unclear. V gave up 3 bases and J gave up 4 bases, with 19 bases separating them. Germline values: CDR1 MNHNS, CDR2 SASEGT. CDR3 length: 18 amino acids.

The chain couples TRBV21-1 to TRBJ1-6; TRBD1 is the table's D call and was not checked against the DNA. TRBV21-1 has pseudogene status. There are 15 residues in the CDR3. In DNA form, the CDR3 reads TGTGCCAGCAGCACCCGACGGGACAATAATTCACCCCTCCACTTT. Its translation is CASSTRRDNNSPLHF.

The rearrangement uses TRBV5-1 and TRBJ2-3, with TRBD1 identical over 7 bases. The CDR3 is 14 residues long. Per the germline V gene, CDR1 is SGHRS and CDR2 is YFSETQ. Trimming at V came to 1 base and at J to 4 bases, leaving 3 bases not matched to a gene. The chain's CDR3 is CASSLSQGADTQYF. As DNA, the CDR3 is TGCGCCAGCAGCTTGTCTCAGGGGGCAGATACGCAGTATTTT.

This chain uses TRBV4-1 with TRBJ1-3, with D possibly being TRBD1 (5 bases). The length of the CDR3 is 17 residues. Deletions cut 4 bases from V and 3 bases from J, with 19 bases between. CDR1 and CDR2 from the germline V gene are MGHRA and YSYEKL. This CDR3 reads CASSRQGWVLNGNTIYF. The CDR3 DNA sequence: TGCGCCAGCAGCCGGCAGGGTTGGGTCTTAAATGGAAACACCATATATTTT.

About this clone: This CDR3 fails to terminate in the conserved phenylalanine or tryptophan, so it likely reflects a read error. The limits of the CDR3 on the DNA are not certain, so only TCRdb's listed CDR3 is given. The gene calls are TRBV28 and TRBJ2-7; the table's D call of TRBD1 was not tested on the DNA. The CDR3 numbers 12 amino acids, ends counted. Germline assignment: CDR1 MDHEN and CDR2 SYDVKM. The CDR3 region is CASSRNPGQVKT.

The chain has TRBV7-8 and TRBJ1-2, with 8 positions matching TRBD1. V lost 7 bases, J lost 7 bases, and 11 bases stayed unmatched. Germline CDR1 is SGHVS and CDR2 is FQNEAQ. This CDR3 has 14 residues. Here the CDR3 DNA reads TGTGCCAGCACCCGGACAGGGTTAGATCCTGGCTACACCTTC. Translated: CASTRTGLDPGYTF.

The CDR3 region has the DNA TGTGCCAGCAGCTTTCTACTCCCGAGCTCCTATAATTCACCCCTCCACTTT. This gives the protein CASSFLLPSSYNSPLHF. The chain carries TRBV5-6 and TRBJ1-6, with D unclear. CDR1 SGHDT and CDR2 YYEEEE come from the germline V gene. There are 17 residues in the CDR3. V lost 2 bases, J lost 0 bases, and 12 bases lay in between. The variable domain in full, with the rest retrieved from reference TRBV5-6 and TRBJ1-6, is DAGVTQSPTHLIKTRGQQVTLRCSPKSGHDTVSWYQQALGQGPQFIFQYYEEEERQRGNFPDRFSGHQFPNYSSELNVNALLLGDSALYLCASSFLLPSSYNSPLHFGNGTRLTVT.

The chain uses TRBV5-1 and TRBJ1-2, with 10 positions matching TRBD1. The CDR3 has 18 amino acids. Germline assignment: CDR1 SGHRS and CDR2 YFSETQ. J gave up 4 bases and V 0 bases, and 12 bases lay outside the gene matches. CDR3 DNA: TGCGCCAGCAGCTTGGCCCCTCCGGGACAGGGGCTCTTCTATGGCTACACCTTC. The encoded protein is CASSLAPPGQGLFYGYTF.

The V and J genes are TRBV14 and TRBJ1-1, with D perhaps TRBD1 (5 bases). Trimming pared 1 base from V and 4 bases from J, leaving 7 bases between. CDR1 is SGHDN and CDR2 is FVKESK in the germline V gene. There are 13 residues in the CDR3. The CDR3 loop reads CASSQAGGTEAFF. For the CDR3, the DNA is TGTGCCAGCAGCCAAGCGGGGGGCACTGAAGCTTTCTTT.

This clone was observed a single time. V and J are TRBV4-1 and TRBJ1-6; 8 positions agree with TRBD1. V trimming: 2 bases; J trimming: 6 bases; junction bases outside the gene matches: 6. The germline V gene encodes CDR1 MGHRA and CDR2 YSYEKL. This CDR3 region has 16 residues. In DNA form, the CDR3 reads TGCGCCAGCAGCCAATGGGGTCAGGGGGCTAATTCACCCCTCCACTTT. Translating it yields CASSQWGQGANSPLHF.

This clone appeared once. The rearrangement links TRBV18 to TRBJ2-7, with 8 bases aligning to TRBD1. The trim removed 0 bases at V and 2 bases at J, leaving 6 bases unmatched. The CDR3 is 16 residues long. Germline CDR1 and CDR2: KGHSH and LQKENI. CDR3 sequence (DNA): TGTGCCAGCTCACCACCTTCCGGACAGGGCACCTACGAGCAGTACTTC. Residues: CASSPPSGQGTYEQYF.

The CDR3 bases are TGTGCCAGCAGCTCCCGGACAGGACCGGTGTACGAGCAGTACTTC. This gives the protein CASSSRTGPVYEQYF. V gene TRBV7-9 combines with J gene TRBJ2-7; 7 nucleotides agree with TRBD1. The germline V gene encodes CDR1 SEHNR and CDR2 FQNEAQ (reference sequence). This CDR3 region has 15 residues. Trimming at V came to 4 bases and at J to 4 bases, leaving 10 bases not matched to a gene.